These 10 T cell receptor beta chains originate from one sample sequenced in a study of cytomegalovirus exposure and HLA in healthy donors. PCR was performed using 60 Vbeta and 13 Jbeta primers. Using immunoSEQ multiplex PCR, the repertoire was profiled, and TCRdb retains in-frame clones only, with some absent. The table includes about 150,000 clones, around three quarters detected once. The sample was PBMCs. The receptors were sampled from a man aged 40-49 years in good health and CMV-seropositive.

The sample holds many counts of this clone. This sequence joins TRBV5-4 and TRBJ2-7; D is possibly TRBD2 (6 bases). The CDR3 length is 14 residues. The germline V and J ends were trimmed by 7 bases and 3 bases, with 17 bases remaining between them. CDR1 is SGHNT and CDR2 is YYREEE in the germline V gene (reference sequence). CDR3 DNA: TGTGCCAGCGGACTGTGGGGGGTGATCTACGAGCAGTACTTC. Protein: CASGLWGVIYEQYF.

The V gene is TRBV10-2, the J gene TRBJ1-1; D uncertain. With 0 bases removed from V and 5 bases from J, the gap between germline ends came to 10 bases. Germline CDR1 is WSHSY and CDR2 is SAAADI. This CDR3 has 14 amino acids. CDR3 loop: CASSESYRETEAFF. The CDR3 DNA reads TGCGCCAGCAGTGAGTCCTACAGAGAAACTGAAGCTTTCTTT.

V gene TRBV5-5 combines with J gene TRBJ2-7, with D unclear. The length of the CDR3 is 12 residues. Trimming removed 7 bases at V and 3 bases at J, with 11 bases between. The V gene's germline CDR1 is SGHKS and CDR2 YYEKEE (reference sequence). CDR3 bases: TGTGCCAGCTCCCCGCCGGGCTACGAGCAGTACTTC. As protein: CASSPPGYEQYF.

This chain connects TRBV5-1 to TRBJ2-1; 10 bases map to TRBD2. The V gene's germline CDR1 is SGHRS and CDR2 YFSETQ. The CDR3 covers 16 residues. The trim removed 4 bases at V and 6 bases at J, leaving 10 bases unmatched. CDR3 nucleotide sequence: TGCGCCAGCAGCGCCCTAACTAGCGGGGCTGGCAATGAGCAGTTCTTC. This translates into CASSALTSGAGNEQFF.

The chain has TRBV5-1 and TRBJ2-7; 7 bases match TRBD1. V was pared by 1 base and J by 7 bases, with 17 bases of the junction left unmatched. This CDR3 is 17 amino acids long. The germline V gene has CDR1 SGHRS and CDR2 YFSETQ. CDR3 amino acids: CASSLMTGNSKHEEQYF. The CDR3 coding sequence is TGCGCCAGCAGCTTGATGACAGGGAACTCTAAACATGAGGAGCAGTACTTC.

This chain connects TRBV5-4 to TRBJ2-1; 7 bases agree with TRBD2. The CDR3 is 16 amino acids. Germline V lookup: CDR1 SGHNT, CDR2 YYREEE (reference sequence). V lost 4 bases and J lost 2; bases outside the gene matches: 9. Here the CDR3 DNA reads TGTGCCAGCAGCCCGGTTGGGGGAGGGGCCTACAATGAGCAGTTCTTC. Translated, it gives CASSPVGGGAYNEQFF.

This chain joins TRBV5-1 and TRBJ1-4; D is undetermined. This CDR3 region has 15 residues. The germline V gene encodes CDR1 SGHRS and CDR2 YFSETQ. Deletions cut 4 bases from V and 5 bases from J, with 15 bases between. The DNA for the CDR3 is TGCGCCAGCAGCCCCCTTTTGGGAGCAAATGAAAAACTGTTTTTT. Translating it yields CASSPLLGANEKLFF.

In this sample, this clone turned up once. The chain joins TRBV5-1 to TRBJ2-5; no firm D call. Between the trimmed V and J ends, which lost 4 bases and 2 bases, there was a span of 12 bases. Germline V gene sequence: CDR1 SGHRS, CDR2 YFSETQ. The CDR3 totals 14 residues. CDR3 in amino acids: CASSRSPTQETQYF. The CDR3 DNA reads TGCGCCAGCAGCCGAAGCCCTACGCAAGAGACCCAGTACTTC.

The chain recombines TRBV6-1 with TRBJ2-7, with D tentatively TRBD1 (5 bases). The length of the CDR3 is 14 residues. The germline V gene has CDR1 MNHNS and CDR2 SASEGT. The ends were cut back, 0 bases at V and 9 bases at J, with 15 bases in the middle. The CDR3 nucleotides are TGTGCCAGCAGTGAAGCGCTAGGGGAAACCGGGCAGTACTTC. The encoded protein is CASSEALGETGQYF.

The chain links TRBV16 to TRBJ2-1; 10 bases are a match to TRBD2. V was clipped by 1 base and J by 4 bases; unmatched bases: 4. CDR1 and CDR2 from the germline V gene are KGHSY and FQNENV. The CDR3 is 16 amino acids. CDR3 nucleotide sequence: TGTGCCAGCAGCCAATTGGGACTAGCGCTTTACAATGAGCAGTTCTTC. Translating gives CASSQLGLALYNEQFF.